The 23 T cell receptor beta chains below all came from one sample that was sequenced in a study of spatial heterogeneity in lung cancer. One entry per CDR3 protein results from TCRdb running MiXCR on the 5' RACE reads. The table includes roughly 6,000 distinct CDR3 sequences, 18% detected once. As to time point: sample taken at primary tumor resection. This specimen consisted of normal lung tissue next to the tumor, obtained at surgery. The receptor set was obtained from a male donor with early-stage non-small cell lung cancer.

By frequency in the sample, this clonotype is medium-sized. This sequence joins TRBV11-2 and TRBJ2-3; 10 nucleotides align to TRBD2. Germline CDR1 SGHAT, CDR2 FQNNGV. The CDR3 is 15 residues long. V trimming: 5 bases; J trimming: 5 bases; junction bases outside the gene matches: 7. Here the CDR3 reads CASSPLAGARDTQYF. The CDR3 DNA is TGTGCCAGCAGCCCCCTAGCGGGAGCGAGAGATACGCAGTATTTT.

This clonotype is categorized as medium-sized. The rearrangement uses TRBV11-2 and TRBJ2-7, with 12 bases fitting TRBD2. Per germline, CDR1 SGHAT and CDR2 FQNNGV. The trim removed 5 bases at V and 0 bases at J, leaving 14 bases unmatched. This CDR3 has 19 amino acids. The CDR3 coding sequence is TGTGCCAGCAGCCCCACGGCTTCTAGCGGGAGGGAACCCTCCTACGAGCAGTACTTC. Translation gives CASSPTASSGREPSYEQYF.

This clonotype is judged medium-sized. V is TRBV11-2 and J is TRBJ2-5; perhaps D is TRBD1 or TRBD2 (5 bases each). Deletions cut 2 bases from V and 5 bases from J, with 9 bases between. There are 13 residues in the CDR3. Germline V gene data show CDR1 as SGHAT and CDR2 as FQNNGV. The CDR3 protein is CASSLRGTETQYF. The DNA for the CDR3 is TGTGCCAGCAGCTTACGGGGCACGGAGACCCAGTACTTC.

This clonotype is medium-sized by share. The chain links TRBV7-2 to TRBJ2-7; 9 bases fit TRBD1. CDR3 length: 15 amino acids. The V gene's germline CDR1 is SGHTA and CDR2 FQGNSA. Losses at the gene ends were 1 base for V and 6 bases for J; bases not matched to a gene: 7. The CDR3 reads CASSLGRTGVAEQYF. The CDR3 nucleotides are TGTGCCAGCAGCTTAGGTAGGACAGGGGTAGCCGAGCAGTACTTC. The full variable domain, its missing parts supplied by reference TRBV7-2 and TRBJ2-7, is GAGVSQSPSNKVTEKGKDVELRCDPISGHTALYWYRQSLGQGLEFLIYFQGNSAPDKSGLPSDRFSAERTGGSVSTLTIQRTQQEDSAVYLCASSLGRTGVAEQYFGPGTRLTVT.

A remark on this clonotype: It may be a read error: a sequence one base away is much more abundant. The genes are TRBV24-1 and TRBJ2-1; D is unresolved. Germline assignment: CDR1 KGHDR and CDR2 SFDVKD. This CDR3 has 13 amino acids. CDR3 coding DNA: TGTGCCACCAGTGATCCTGGGTTCGATGAGCAGATCTTC. It specifies CATSDPGFDEQIF.

The chain links TRBV29-1 to TRBJ2-3; D is ambiguous. In germline, CDR1 is SQVTM, CDR2 ANQGSEA. The CDR3 is 11 amino acids. V was clipped by 2 bases and J by 7 bases, with 7 bases between them. CDR3 protein: CSVELQYTQYF. CDR3 nucleotide sequence: TGCAGCGTTGAACTTCAATATACGCAGTATTTT.

This clonotype was seen more than once but under ten times. The chain carries TRBV11-2 and TRBJ2-3; 9 bases fit TRBD2. The V gene end was trimmed by 0 bases and the J gene end by 6 bases; junction bases not matched to a gene: 7. The CDR3 is 16 residues long. Per the germline V gene, CDR1 is SGHAT and CDR2 is FQNNGV. The CDR3 spells CASSLDASGTLDTQYF. Written as DNA, the CDR3 is TGTGCCAGCAGCTTAGATGCTAGCGGGACGTTGGATACGCAGTATTTT.

This rearrangement joins TRBV20-1 to TRBJ2-7; 8 nucleotides match TRBD2. V lost 6 bases, J lost 2 bases, and 12 bases stayed unmatched. CDR1 and CDR2 (germline): DFQATT, SNEGSKA (reference sequence). CDR3 length: 15 residues. In DNA form, the CDR3 reads TGCAGTGCCCACTCGGGAGGGCCGGAAACCTACGAGCAGTACTTC. Its protein product is CSAHSGGPETYEQYF.

The chain has TRBV19 and TRBJ2-3, with D hard to call. The V end was cut by 1 base, the J end by 4 bases, with 9 bases between. Germline CDR1 reads LNHDA; CDR2 reads SQIVND (reference sequence). The CDR3 spans 14 residues. CDR3 loop: CASSIVVSADTQYF. The CDR3 DNA is TGTGCCAGTAGTATAGTTGTATCAGCAGATACGCAGTATTTT.

The chain employs TRBV7-8 and TRBJ2-3; D is undetermined. Trimming stripped 5 bases from V and 0 bases from J, with 9 bases between. The CDR3 runs to 14 residues. Germline V lookup: CDR1 SGHVS, CDR2 FQNEAQ. The CDR3 reads CASSRPYSTDTQYF. The CDR3 region has the DNA TGTGCCAGCAGCCGACCTTATAGCACAGATACGCAGTATTTT.

This clonotype is termed medium-sized. This chain uses TRBV29-1 with TRBJ2-3; 7 nucleotides agree with TRBD2. V dropped 6 bases and J dropped 2; count of bases not matched to a gene: 8. CDR1 is SQVTM, CDR2 ANQGSEA, per germline. CDR3 length: 14 amino acids. CDR3 loop: CSVNGRESTDTQYF. The CDR3 DNA follows: TGCAGCGTGAATGGGCGGGAGTCCACAGATACGCAGTATTTT.

This clonotype is medium-sized. J is TRBJ1-5 and V is TRBV4-1, with TRBD1 matching 9 bases. Trimming cost V 2 bases and J 2 bases; bases outside gene matches: 4. The germline V gene encodes CDR1 MGHRA and CDR2 YSYEKL. CDR3 size: 16 residues. The CDR3 loop reads CASSQSGQGGNQPQHF. CDR3 sequence (DNA): TGCGCCAGCAGCCAATCGGGACAGGGCGGCAATCAGCCCCAGCATTTT.

By sample fraction, this clonotype is medium-sized. The junction departs from germline at one end; a sequencing error may be responsible. Here the CDR3 reads CASSLGTSTNEQFF. The CDR3 bases are TGTGCTAGCAGCCTCGGGACTAGCACCAATGAGCAGTTCTTC. This chain connects TRBV7-7 to TRBJ2-1; 9 positions match TRBD2. From germline, CDR1 is SSHAT and CDR2 FNYEAQ (reference sequence). The CDR3 consists of 14 residues.

This clonotype is medium-sized. The rearrangement links TRBV7-2 to TRBJ2-2; TRBD2 matches at 7 bases. Germline assignment: CDR1 SGHTA and CDR2 FQGNSA. Losses at the gene ends were 8 bases for V and 7 bases for J; bases not matched to a gene: 13. The length of the CDR3 is 15 residues. For the CDR3, the DNA is TGTGCCAGCTTCCCGGGCGGGAGCGGGAACGGGGAGCTGTTTTTT. This gives the protein CASFPGGSGNGELFF.

A word on this clonotype: Given a much more abundant clone one base away, this may be a read error. This chain connects TRBV11-2 to TRBJ2-3; 8 positions match TRBD2. V shed 5 bases and J 2 bases; nucleotides not matched to a gene: 15. The CDR3 consists of 18 residues. Per the germline V gene, CDR1 is SGHAT and CDR2 is FQNNGV. This CDR3 reads CASSPGLVGGPYTDTQYF. In DNA, the CDR3 is TGTGCCAGCAGCCCGGGACTAGTGGGAGGGCCGTACACAGATACGCAGTATTTT.

The rearrangement uses TRBV7-6 and TRBJ2-2, with D possibly matching TRBD2 (6 bases). Germline V gives CDR1 SGHVS, CDR2 FNYEAQ. Trimming pared 6 bases from V and 4 bases from J, leaving 12 bases between. The CDR3 loop spans 14 amino acids. The CDR3 nucleotides are TGTGCCAGCAGGCCCGGACTAACCACCGGGGAGCTGTTTTTT. The encoded protein is CASRPGLTTGELFF.

In this sample, this clonotype turned up a few times. V and J are TRBV20-1 and TRBJ2-2; 7 bases are shared with TRBD2. Per germline, CDR1 DFQATT and CDR2 SNEGSKA (reference sequence). CDR3 length: 16 amino acids. J gave up 4 bases and V 0 bases, and 8 bases lay outside the gene matches. The CDR3 sequence is CSAREGAGVGTGELFF. The CDR3 coding sequence is TGCAGTGCTAGAGAAGGTGCGGGAGTTGGCACCGGGGAGCTGTTTTTT.

By sample share, this clonotype is medium-sized. V usage is TRBV5-4 and J usage is TRBJ2-5; D gene uncertain. V dropped 4 bases and J dropped 4 bases, with 8 bases sitting between them. CDR3 size: 12 residues. Germline loops: CDR1 SGHNT, CDR2 YYREEE (reference sequence). The CDR3 is CASSTTRETQYF. DNA for the CDR3: TGTGCCAGCAGCACAACCAGAGAGACCCAGTACTTC.

The CDR3 DNA is TGTGCCAGCTCGGGACTAGCACGAGGTTCGGGGGAGCTGTTTTTT. It specifies CASSGLARGSGELFF. The V call is TRBV12-3 or TRBV12-4, the J call TRBJ2-2, with 9 nucleotides matching TRBD2. V lost 8 bases and J lost 8; bases outside the gene matches: 12. The CDR3 is 15 residues long.

This clonotype has a handful of counts. V usage is TRBV28 and J usage is TRBJ1-1; the D is unclear. The V end lost 6 bases, the J end lost 2 bases, and 1 base lay between the germline ends. The CDR3 extends over 10 amino acids. Germline V gene lookup returns CDR1 MDHEN and CDR2 SYDVKM. The CDR3, as DNA: TGTGCCAGCAGAAACACTGAAGCTTTCTTT. It codes for CASRNTEAFF.

The chain joins TRBV10-1 to TRBJ2-3, with D unresolved. The CDR3 runs to 15 residues. Per the germline V gene, CDR1 is WNHNN and CDR2 is SYGVQD (reference sequence). Trimming removed 3 bases from V and 2 bases from J, with 12 bases in between. The CDR3 here is CASSDTGRHTDTQYF. The CDR3 DNA reads TGCGCCAGCAGTGATACCGGCCGACACACAGATACGCAGTATTTT.

This clonotype is labeled medium-sized. This chain links TRBV29-1 with TRBJ1-1, with no clear D. V lost 4 bases to trimming and J lost 7 bases, with 10 bases between them. CDR1 and CDR2 (germline): SQVTM, ANQGSEA. The length of the CDR3 is 11 residues. CDR3: CSVGSGVEAFF. DNA for the CDR3: TGCAGCGTTGGGTCCGGTGTTGAAGCTTTCTTT. Full variable domain (rest looked up from reference TRBV29-1 and TRBJ1-1): SAVISQKPSRDICQRGTSLTIQCQVDSQVTMMFWYRQQPGQSLTLIATANQGSEATYESGFVIDKFPISRPNLTFSTLTVSNMSPEDSSIYLCSVGSGVEAFFGQGTRLTVV.

V and J are TRBV7-2 and TRBJ2-7; D not certain. Germline V lookup: CDR1 SGHTA, CDR2 FQGNSA. The CDR3 is made up of 17 amino acids. The V and J ends lost 5 bases and 0 bases respectively, with 20 bases between them. This CDR3 is CASSPRLPGTVSYEQYF. The CDR3 DNA reads TGTGCCAGCAGCCCGCGGTTGCCCGGAACCGTCTCCTACGAGCAGTACTTC.